This T cell receptor (beta chain) was recovered during a study of shared clonotypes between healthy human individuals (dated by TCRdb to the early 2020s). Regarding the complete study: The cohort included a few men and a couple of women between 18 and 49 years of age. Between about 0.8 and 8.9 billion PBMCs per donor were obtained by leukapheresis. Per donor, three plates each were used for CD4 naive and CD4 memory, two for CD8 naive, and one for CD8 memory. To increase sequencing depth and limit assay-specific biases, TCR repertoire library preparation and sequencing were carried out by different laboratories using diverse techniques. To estimate repertoire size and how much clonotype sharing occurs between individuals, the study deeply sequenced the blood TCR repertoires of about 5 healthy adults.

Using the deep immunoSEQ assay, multiplex PCR amplified TCR CDR3 regions from genomic DNA. For each cell subset, the extracted genomic DNA was distributed evenly across all wells of several immunoSEQ 96-well plates, and each plate served as one replicate. Each replicate PCR for sorted subsets received around 200 ng genomic DNA, equal to tens of thousands of T cell genomes. The purified libraries were quantified using a Qubit 3.0 fluorometer, sized with a Bioanalyzer 2100, and then quantified again using the KAPA Library Quantification kit. A separate single-read 150-cycle Illumina NextSeq 550 flow cell was used to sequence each immunoSEQ 96-well plate. Per the authors' processing: The immunoSEQ output contained only junctional sequences without quality scores, so filtering could not match that applied to full-length reads. Sequences were annotated with PyIR, a Python wrapper for IgBLAST v1.9, and V/J genes and CDR3 were assigned using IMGT germline references. Any read was removed if the V/J assignment was weak (E-value above 1e-6), the CDR3 was missing, or the read contained stop codons, out-of-frame junctions, or ambiguous translated residues. V3J clonotypes were defined by identical inferred V gene, J gene, and CDR3 amino acid sequence. Percentage overlap between repertoires was computed as shared unique clonotypes divided by the size of the smaller repertoire. Repertoire richness was assessed with RTK rarefaction, the Chao1 estimator, and Recon v2.1 estimates of unobserved clonotypes. Generation probabilities were computed with OLGA for all TCRbeta clonotypes obtained by the gDNA method from several donors. Entries here come from immuneACCESS through TCRdb and include only in-frame sequences with V and J called. Some clones fail to appear in such tables; in the studies checked, an unresolved V gene covers under half of the shortfall, and the cause of the remainder is unknown. V and J calls and clone size are as listed in that table; D and trimming were resolved from the DNA. The sample has under 2.5 million clones on record, about 90% of them singletons. Roughly 0.34% of the sample is taken by the ten largest.

Healthy HIV-negative adults with no recently reported acute infections or vaccinations were included as donors. Only Caucasian adults living in Nashville, Tennessee, USA were represented among the donors. Magnetic negative selection was used to enrich CD4+ T cells, after which naive cells were positively selected on CD45RA and the negative fraction became the memory subset. Blood was obtained by leukapheresis, after which PBMCs were separated by Ficoll-Histopaque density gradient centrifugation and cryopreserved in liquid nitrogen vapor phase. Analytical flow cytometry was used to check the purity and quantity of each magnetically sorted T cell population. From each sorted fraction, genomic DNA was isolated and quantified by UV absorbance on a Nanodrop 2000c. Study-wide findings and limitations: Even with the large sequencing depth, rarefaction of the sorted-subset datasets indicated that sequencing was incomplete. Higher generation probabilities were observed for clonotypes shared by all four sorted-subset donors than for non-shared clonotypes. Based on pairwise subsampling, the degree of clonotype sharing among donors was expected to be affected by sequencing depth. Larger estimated clonotype richness was generally found for naive subsets than for memory subsets. The genetic and exposure-history diversity represented was limited by the small number of donors. Sampling was limited to blood, and TCR repertoires in tissue likely differ from TCR repertoires in blood. Roughly 5% of naive CD4, 3% to 4% of naive CD8, roughly 2.4% of memory CD4, and 0.35% to 0.5% of memory CD8 clonotypes were shared across a few donors.

As to this clone: Its cognate antigen has yet to be identified. Qualities for individual bases were not recorded, and no much larger clone is one base off.

There are 13 amino acids in the CDR3, from cysteine to phenylalanine inclusive. CDR3 DNA is the only sequence kept; it has 39 bases, read in frame from the first base. Trimming takes 6 bases off V and 4 bases off J; junction bases not matched to a gene: 5. CDR1 and CDR2, per the germline V gene, are MNHNS and SASEGT. The chain is made from TRBV6-1 and TRBJ1-1, with 7 junctional bases fitting TRBD1. This TCR was sampled from a man aged 18 to 35 in good health. Some clones in this sample may be carry-over from other donors' samples. Source material: naive CD4+ T cells from PBMCs. This specimen's cell subset or site label, per the study, means: CD45RA+ positively selected. CDR3 reads: CASRSQGGTEAFF. DNA sequence: TGTGCCAGCAGAAGTCAGGGGGGCACTGAAGCTTTCTTT.